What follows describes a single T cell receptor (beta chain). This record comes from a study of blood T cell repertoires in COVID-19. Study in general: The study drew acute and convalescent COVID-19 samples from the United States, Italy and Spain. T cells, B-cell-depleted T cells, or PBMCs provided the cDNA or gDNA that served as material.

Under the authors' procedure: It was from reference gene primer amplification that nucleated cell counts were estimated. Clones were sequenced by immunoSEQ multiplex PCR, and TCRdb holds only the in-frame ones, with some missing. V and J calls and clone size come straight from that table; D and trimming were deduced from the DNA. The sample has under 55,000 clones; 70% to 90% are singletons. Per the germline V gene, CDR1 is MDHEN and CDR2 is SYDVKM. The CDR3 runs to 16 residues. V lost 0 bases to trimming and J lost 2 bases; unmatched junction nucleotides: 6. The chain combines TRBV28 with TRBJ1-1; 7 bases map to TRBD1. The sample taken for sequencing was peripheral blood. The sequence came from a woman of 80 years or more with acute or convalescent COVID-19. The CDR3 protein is CASSLWGRDRNTEAFF. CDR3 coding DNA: TGTGCCAGCAGTTTATGGGGCAGGGACAGAAACACTGAAGCTTTCTTT.